The source of this TCR beta chain is a study of shared clonotypes between healthy human individuals. The repertoire was sequenced with immunoSEQ multiplex PCR; TCRdb's copy has only in-frame clones and lacks some. The sample includes some 2,400,000 clones, approximately 96% of them seen just once. Looked up from germline, CDR1 is ENHRY and CDR2 is SYGVKD. The V and J ends lost 2 bases and 6 bases respectively, with 10 bases between them. CDR3 length: 13 residues. This chain uses TRBV10-3 with TRBJ1-1; D not resolved. The sequence was collected from a young man in good health. Specimen: naive CD4+ T cells sorted from blood. Subset described: CD45RA+ positively selected. In nucleotides, the CDR3 is TGTGCCATCAGTGAGCGGGTAGTGGCTGAAGCTTTCTTT. Protein: CAISERVVAEAFF.